These T cell receptor beta chains were read from a single sample in a study of T-cell reconstitution after alpha-beta-depleted transplantation in children. Each CDR3 protein gets one entry after TCRdb re-called the PCR reads with MiXCR. The repertoire holds about 640,000 distinct CDR3 sequences, roughly 17% seen once, with approximately 1% in the top ten. Specimen: PBMCs from the stem cell graft donor, collected from the stem cell graft. These receptors all come from a human donor who donated a stem cell graft to a child with acute myeloid leukemia. Each CDR3 is given with its conserved first and last residue. D genes are given only for firm matches. Clone size, where shown, is once, few, many, or a class for clones that have expanded.

j_call	d_call	v_call	clone_size	cdr3_nt	cdr3_aa
TRBJ2-1	.	TRBV7-9	few	TGTGCCAGCAGCAAAGGGCAGGAGGGGTCCTACAATGAGCAGTTCTTC	CASSKGQEGSYNEQFF
TRBJ2-5	.	TRBV20-1	few	TGCAGTGCTGGGGGGAGGGGGACCCCCCAAGAGACCCAGTACTTC	CSAGGRGTPQETQYF
TRBJ2-2	.	TRBV12-3/TRBV12-4	.	TGTGCCAGCAGTTTTGTTAGCGGCCGGGAGCTGTTTTTT	CASSFVSGRELFF
TRBJ1-2	TRBD1	TRBV4-3	many	TGCGCCAGCAGCCAAATACAGGGGGCTGAGGGCTACACCTTC	CASSQIQGAEGYTF
TRBJ2-1	.	TRBV29-1	many	TGCAGCGGAAGAAAGGGTGGCGGGGCTCTTGAGCAGTTCTTC	CSGRKGGGALEQFF
TRBJ2-2	TRBD1	TRBV20-1	few	TGCAGTGCTAGAGCTCTGGGACAGCCTACCGGGGAGCTGTTTTTT	CSARALGQPTGELFF
TRBJ2-4	TRBD2	TRBV20-1	few	TGCAGTGCCCCAAGGACTAGCGGGGGGGCTGACATTCAGTACTTC	CSAPRTSGGADIQYF
TRBJ2-5	.	TRBV24-1	.	TGTGCCACCAGTGATGGGGATCTTAGGCGTCAGTACTTC	CATSDGDLRRQYF
TRBJ2-5	.	TRBV7-6	few	TGTGCCAGCAGCTTTGGACACAGAGCGCAAGAGACCCAGTACTTC	CASSFGHRAQETQYF
TRBJ2-1	.	TRBV28	many	TGTGCCAGCAGTATGGGGGGGCTCGATGAGCAGTTCTTC	CASSMGGLDEQFF
TRBJ1-3	.	TRBV10-2	.	TGCGCCAGCAGTACACCTACATCGATTACATTTGGCCGCATAGAAGGAGGAAACACCATATATTTT	CASSTPTSITFGRIEGGNTIYF
TRBJ2-6	TRBD1	TRBV7-3	.	TGTGCCAGCAGCCGCGGGACAGGCCTCTCTGGGGCCAACGTCCTGACTTTC	CASSRGTGLSGANVLTF
TRBJ1-1	TRBD1	TRBV10-2	few	TGCGCCAGCAGTGGACAGGGGGGACGGACTGAAGCTTTCTTT	CASSGQGGRTEAFF
TRBJ1-4	.	TRBV12-3/TRBV12-4	.	TGTGCCAGCAGCCCCGGTAAAAATGAAAAACTGTTTTTT	CASSPGKNEKLFF
TRBJ1-1	.	TRBV7-2	many	TGTGCCAGCAGCTTACTGCAGGGAGGATGGAACACTGAAGCTTTCTTT	CASSLLQGGWNTEAFF
TRBJ1-1	TRBD1	TRBV20-1	.	TGCAGTGCTAGAGATGACAGGGGAGTCACTGAAGCTTTCTTT	CSARDDRGVTEAFF
TRBJ2-5	TRBD1	TRBV20-1	many	TGCAGTGCTCCCCGGGGACAGGGAAAAGAGACCCAGTACTTC	CSAPRGQGKETQYF
TRBJ1-5	.	TRBV5-1	.	TGCGCCAGCAGCTTGGGTGTAGGGGAAGGTCAGCCCCAGCATTTT	CASSLGVGEGQPQHF
TRBJ1-5	.	TRBV9	many	TGTGCCAGCAGCGCTGGGGGGAATCAGCCCCAGCATTTT	CASSAGGNQPQHF
TRBJ2-7	.	TRBV7-7	.	TGTGCCAGCAGCCCCATGAACAGGGACCCACCCTACGAGCAGTACTTC	CASSPMNRDPPYEQYF
TRBJ2-1	TRBD2	TRBV5-5	.	TGTGCCAGCAGCTCTGACGGGACTAGCGGATACAATGAGCAGTTCTTC	CASSSDGTSGYNEQFF
TRBJ2-7	.	TRBV27	.	TGTGCCAGCGCCCGGGACGTCTCCTACGAGCAGTACTTC	CASARDVSYEQYF
TRBJ2-5	.	TRBV4-3	.	TGCGCCAGCAGCCGATTACTACAGGGTGAAGAGACCCAGTACTTC	CASSRLLQGEETQYF
TRBJ1-2	TRBD1	TRBV20-1	many	TGCAGAACGGACAGGACCCTTGATGGCTACACCTTC	CRTDRTLDGYTF
TRBJ2-7	.	TRBV29-1	many	TGCAGCGTTGAAGATACGACAGGACCCTACGAGCAGTACTTC	CSVEDTTGPYEQYF
TRBJ2-7	TRBD1	TRBV7-2	many	TGTGCCAGCAGCCCAGACAGGGCCGCCTACGAGCAGTACTTC	CASSPDRAAYEQYF
TRBJ2-5	.	TRBV7-2	few	TGTGCCAGCAGCTTAGTGAGCCGGTCCCAAGAGACCCAGTACTTC	CASSLVSRSQETQYF
TRBJ2-3	.	TRBV6-5	.	TGTGCCAGCAGTTACGAACCCTTCGGCACAGATACGCAGTATTTT	CASSYEPFGTDTQYF
TRBJ2-2	TRBD2	TRBV6-1	.	TGTGCCAGTTCAGTGGCGGGGGGGCCCACCGGGGAGCTGTTTTTT	CASSVAGGPTGELFF
TRBJ1-2	TRBD1	TRBV28	many	TGTGCCAGCAGGCTTACCGGGACAGTTGATTATGGCTACACCTTC	CASRLTGTVDYGYTF
TRBJ1-1	TRBD1	TRBV10-3	.	TGTGCCATCAGTGAGTTCATAGGACAGGGTACCACTGAAGCTTTCTTT	CAISEFIGQGTTEAFF
TRBJ2-5	.	TRBV7-2	.	TGTGCCAGCAGCGCCAGGGACGGGGAGACCCAGTACTTC	CASSARDGETQYF
TRBJ1-2	.	TRBV11-1	.	TGTGCCAGCAGCTCCGGGACAACATTCTATGGCTACACCTTC	CASSSGTTFYGYTF
TRBJ2-5	TRBD1	TRBV20-1	many	TGCAGTGCTAGGGACAGGCCCTCCCAATTGGGGGAGACCCAGTACTTC	CSARDRPSQLGETQYF
TRBJ2-1	.	TRBV4-1	.	TGCGCCAGCAGCCAAGGCGCGGCCCGCTACAATGAGCAGTTCTTC	CASSQGAARYNEQFF
TRBJ1-1	.	TRBV20-1	few	TGCAGTGCTAGAGATATAGGGTTTGTGAGAGGGTCTGAAGCTTTCTTT	CSARDIGFVRGSEAFF
TRBJ2-2	.	TRBV4-2	many	TGTGCCAGCAGCCAGTGGGACTCGAACACCGGGGAGCTGTTTTTT	CASSQWDSNTGELFF
TRBJ2-5	.	TRBV5-1	.	TGCGCCAGCAGCTTGACTGGTCCCTCATCCCAAGAGACCCAGTACTTC	CASSLTGPSSQETQYF
TRBJ2-1	TRBD1	TRBV29-1	many	TGCAGCGTACTAGGCCAGGGGGCGTGGAATGAGCAGTTCTTC	CSVLGQGAWNEQFF
TRBJ2-5	TRBD1	TRBV7-3	few	TGTGCCAGCAGCTCGAAAGGGGACAGCCTCCAAGAGACCCAGTACTTC	CASSSKGDSLQETQYF
TRBJ1-5	.	TRBV20-1	.	TGCAGTGCCAACGGCCGGGCCGGATTCAATCAGCCCCAGCATTTT	CSANGRAGFNQPQHF
TRBJ2-1	.	TRBV30	many	TGTGCCTGGGGCTTTGCGAATAATGAGCAGTTCTTC	CAWGFANNEQFF
TRBJ2-2	TRBD1	TRBV29-1	few	TGCAGCGTTGAACAGGGGGCCGGGGAGCTGTTTTTT	CSVEQGAGELFF
TRBJ1-2	.	TRBV5-5	.	TGTGCCAGCAGCTTGGACTGGGGGCGAGGCTACACCTTC	CASSLDWGRGYTF
TRBJ1-6	.	TRBV10-2	few	TGCGCCAGCAGTGGGCTGGGCCCTAGCTCCTATAATTCACCCCTCCACTTT	CASSGLGPSSYNSPLHF
TRBJ2-3	.	TRBV5-5	.	TGTGCCAGCAGCTCCTCCCGGTGGGGGGATACGCAGTATTTT	CASSSSRWGDTQYF
TRBJ2-2	.	TRBV20-1	.	TGCAGTGCTCAGACTACCTCCTACACCGGGGAGCTGTTTTTT	CSAQTTSYTGELFF
TRBJ1-5	TRBD1	TRBV7-9	.	TGTGCCAGCAGCAGCACGACAGGGGGCCCCAATCAGCCCCAGCATTTT	CASSSTTGGPNQPQHF
TRBJ1-1	TRBD1	TRBV30	.	TGTGCCTGGAGTGGACAGGGAATGAACACTGAAGCTTTCTTT	CAWSGQGMNTEAFF
TRBJ2-5	TRBD1	TRBV13	many	TGTGCCAGCAGCTTGGACAGGGAAGAGACCCAGTACTTC	CASSLDREETQYF
TRBJ2-4	.	TRBV20-1	many	TGCAGTGCTCCGCAGGGAGGCATTCAGTACTTC	CSAPQGGIQYF
TRBJ1-2	.	TRBV5-1	many	TGCGCCAGCAGCTTGAACAGGGAGGTTGGCTACACCTTC	CASSLNREVGYTF
TRBJ2-3	.	TRBV29-1	many	TGCAGCGTTGGTGCGGGGCGGGCGTTTGATACGCAGTATTTT	CSVGAGRAFDTQYF
TRBJ2-2	.	TRBV9	many	TGTGCCAGCAGCACCTACGGGGAGCTGTTTTTT	CASSTYGELFF
TRBJ1-2	.	TRBV6-1	many	TGTGCCAGCAGACTGCCCGAGGCGAGTGGCTACACCTTC	CASRLPEASGYTF
TRBJ1-3	.	TRBV7-2	.	TGTGCCAGCAGCTTAGCAGGAGGGATCACTCGAATCTCTGGAAACACCATATATTTT	CASSLAGGITRISGNTIYF
TRBJ2-2	.	TRBV7-3	.	TGTGCCAGCAGCTTAACGGCAGGGCGCGTAGGAACCGGGGAGCTGTTTTTT	CASSLTAGRVGTGELFF
TRBJ1-2	TRBD1	TRBV9	.	TGTGCCAGCAGCGTGGGGACAGGGCGCCTCGAGGGGTATGGCTACACCTTC	CASSVGTGRLEGYGYTF
TRBJ2-5	.	TRBV20-1	few	TGCAGTGCTAGAGTGCCAGGGAGTAACCAAGAGACCCAGTACTTC	CSARVPGSNQETQYF